Listed here are 32 T cell receptor beta chains from one sample, sequenced in a study of human T cells and chemical hapten exposure. As to time point: patch test 1, 2 weeks after DPC sensitization. Regarding treatment: therapeutic diphenylcyclopropenone sensitization with weekly scalp DPC. In TCRdb, the RACE reads were re-called with MiXCR into one record per CDR3 protein. This table holds under 200,000 distinct CDR3 sequences, more than 12% found once. The input for sequencing was whole blood, taken in connection with sensitization to the hapten diphenylcyclopropenone (DPC). These receptors originate from a woman in her thirties with alopecia areata. Some clones in this sample may be carry-over from other donors' samples.

Many counts were recorded for this clonotype. The rearrangement uses TRBV12-3 or TRBV12-4 and TRBJ1-5, with unresolved D. The CDR3 consists of 13 residues. V was clipped by 6 bases and J by 2 bases, with 8 bases between them. For the CDR3, the DNA is TGTGCCAGCAGCTCGAGGGGCAATCAGCCCCAGCATTTT. It encodes CASSSRGNQPQHF.

V usage is TRBV19 and J usage is TRBJ2-1, with 11 bases fitting TRBD2. This CDR3 has 15 residues. Germline V gene sequence: CDR1 LNHDA, CDR2 SQIVND (reference sequence). Germline trimming cut 3 bases from V and 6 bases from J; bases unmatched to any gene: 4. The CDR3 DNA follows: TGTGCCAGTAGTATCTCCGGGACTAGCGGCAATGAGCAGTTCTTC. Protein sequence: CASSISGTSGNEQFF.

This clonotype was seen a single time. This sequence may be a read error, since a much larger clone differs from it by one base. The chain links TRBV3-1 to TRBJ1-5; D unclear. CDR3 length equals 13 residues. CDR1 is LGHDT and CDR2 is YNNKEL in the germline V gene (reference sequence). V shed 6 bases and J shed 5 bases, with 11 bases lying between them. The CDR3 reads CASSHGRDQPQHF. The CDR3 DNA reads TGTGCCAGCAGTCACGGACGGGATCAGCCCCAGCATTTT.

This clonotype was recorded many times. The chain employs TRBV3-1 and TRBJ2-1; 12 positions agree with TRBD2. Germline assignment: CDR1 LGHDT and CDR2 YNNKEL (reference sequence). J lost 8 bases, V lost 7 bases, and 9 bases had no gene match. The CDR3 has 15 amino acids. The CDR3 DNA reads as TGTGCCAGCACGCCCCTAGCGGGAGGGGTCGATGAGCAGTTCTTC. Its translation is CASTPLAGGVDEQFF.

This clonotype was counted only a few times. The rearrangement uses TRBV11-2 and TRBJ2-1; D remains ambiguous. Germline V CDR1 and CDR2: SGHAT, FQNNGV. The CDR3 extends over 14 amino acids. V was cut by 1 base and J by 10 bases, with 14 bases left in between. CDR3 in DNA: TGTGCCAGCAGCTTAGCCCAAATACGTTGGGAGCAGTTCTTC. The encoded protein is CASSLAQIRWEQFF.

Of note for this clonotype: Being one base from a much bigger clone, this may be a read error. The chain is built from TRBV28 and TRBJ2-1, with 9 bases matching TRBD1. Trimming removed 6 bases from V and 6 bases from J; junction bases left unmatched: 12. CDR1 and CDR2 from the germline V gene are MDHEN and SYDVKM. The CDR3 loop spans 16 amino acids. In DNA form, the CDR3 reads TGTGCCAGCAGCGCGCGACCGGGACAGGGCCCCAATGAGCAGTTCTTC. Its protein product is CASSARPGQGPNEQFF.

The V call is TRBV7-2, the J call TRBJ1-1; a weak D match, TRBD1 (6 bases). In germline, CDR1 is SGHTA, CDR2 FQGNSA. Trimming stripped 4 bases from V and 7 bases from J, with 10 bases between. This CDR3 has 12 residues. This CDR3 is CASSSQGIEAFF. The CDR3 bases are TGTGCCAGCAGCTCGCAGGGGATTGAAGCTTTCTTT.

The chain links TRBV12-3 or TRBV12-4 to TRBJ1-3, with D unresolved. V lost 4 bases and J 0 bases, leaving 4 bases between the germline ends. This CDR3 is 13 amino acids long. CDR3 residues: CASSSHSGNTIYF. CDR3 coding DNA: TGTGCCAGCAGTTCCCACTCTGGAAACACCATATATTTT.

In this sample, this clonotype turned up many times. This chain uses TRBV29-1 with TRBJ1-1; maybe TRBD1 (6 bases). Germline V gives CDR1 SQVTM, CDR2 ANQGSEA. CDR3 length equals 14 residues. V lost 2 bases to trimming and J lost 10 bases, with 20 bases between them. CDR3: CSVERGRTEGPAFF. For the CDR3, the DNA is TGCAGCGTTGAAAGAGGGCGGACAGAGGGTCCAGCTTTCTTT.

V and J are TRBV25-1 and TRBJ1-1, with D perhaps matching TRBD1 (5 bases). CDR1 MGHDK and CDR2 SYGVNS come from the germline V gene. CDR3 length: 14 amino acids. V was shortened by 2 bases and J by 1 base, with 8 bases between the two germline ends. The CDR3 region is CASSERDRNTEAFF. The CDR3 nucleotides read TGTGCCAGCAGTGAACGCGACAGGAACACTGAAGCTTTCTTT.

The chain recombines TRBV6-1 with TRBJ1-1; D unresolved. V was shortened by 2 bases and J by 9 bases, with 16 bases between the two germline ends. There are 14 residues in the CDR3. Germline V gene sequence: CDR1 MNHNS, CDR2 SASEGT. CDR3 amino acids: CASSEWSRRLQAFF. CDR3 bases: TGTGCCAGCAGTGAATGGTCTAGGCGTCTGCAAGCTTTCTTT.

This clonotype has ten or more counts. The V gene is TRBV7-2, the J gene TRBJ2-1, with unresolved D. V lost 4 bases and J 6 bases, leaving 4 bases between the germline ends. Germline V gene lookup returns CDR1 SGHTA and CDR2 FQGNSA. The CDR3 has 11 residues. DNA for the CDR3: TGTGCCAGCAGCTCGTTCAATGAGCAGTTCTTC. Translation gives CASSSFNEQFF.

This clonotype was seen only a few times. The V and J genes are TRBV24-1 and TRBJ1-1, with no clear D. CDR1 KGHDR and CDR2 SFDVKD come from the germline V gene. Trimming took off 12 bases at V and 4 bases at J, with 17 bases between the two ends. This CDR3 spans 13 amino acids. In nucleotides, the CDR3 is TGTGCCTCGAATCCCCCCTGGGGCACTGAAGCTTTCTTT. Translating it yields CASNPPWGTEAFF.

This clonotype was counted ten times or more. The V call is TRBV20-1, the J call TRBJ2-1; TRBD2 agrees at 8 bases. The CDR3 is made up of 15 amino acids. Trimming removed 3 bases from V and 2 bases from J; junction bases left unmatched: 6. Germline V gene data show CDR1 as DFQATT and CDR2 as SNEGSKA (reference sequence). CDR3 in DNA: TGCAGTGCTAGTCTAGCGGGTGGAACCTACAATGAGCAGTTCTTC. This gives the protein CSASLAGGTYNEQFF.

The V and J genes are TRBV7-8 and TRBJ2-3, with TRBD2 matching 13 bases. The CDR3 is 16 amino acids. Trimming cost V 4 bases and J 5 bases; bases outside gene matches: 6. Germline assignment: CDR1 SGHVS and CDR2 FQNEAQ. The CDR3 DNA is TGTGCCAGCAGCTCCAGGACTAGCGGGAGAGGAGATACGCAGTATTTT. It codes for CASSSRTSGRGDTQYF.

The V and J genes are TRBV11-2 and TRBJ2-2; perhaps TRBD1 as D (6 bases). With 5 bases removed from V and 5 bases from J, the gap between germline ends came to 12 bases. Germline loops: CDR1 SGHAT, CDR2 FQNNGV. The CDR3 has 14 amino acids. The CDR3 is CASSPDRHTGELFF. In DNA form, the CDR3 reads TGTGCCAGCAGCCCGGACAGACATACCGGGGAGCTGTTTTTT.

This clonotype was counted a few times. This chain links TRBV20-1 with TRBJ2-1; a weak D match, TRBD1 (7 bases). Trimming shortened V by 4 bases and J by 0 bases, and 16 bases separated the two germline ends. From germline, CDR1 is DFQATT and CDR2 SNEGSKA (reference sequence). The CDR3 consists of 16 residues. As DNA, the CDR3 is TGCAGTGCTAAACCCAGGGGGAGGAGCTCCTACAATGAGCAGTTCTTC. Its protein product is CSAKPRGRSSYNEQFF.

V usage is TRBV29-1 and J usage is TRBJ1-4; perhaps TRBD1 as D (5 bases). The germline gives CDR1 SQVTM, CDR2 ANQGSEA. V was trimmed by 7 bases and J by 4 bases, leaving 13 bases between them. CDR3 size: 13 residues. In nucleotides, the CDR3 is TGCAGCGCCACGGGGGTGCTTAATGAAAAACTGTTTTTT. Protein sequence: CSATGVLNEKLFF.

This clonotype has ten or more counts. The V and J genes are TRBV6-1 and TRBJ1-4; TRBD1 agrees at 7 bases. The germline gives CDR1 MNHNS, CDR2 SASEGT. The CDR3 length is 13 residues. V lost 6 bases, J lost 9 bases, and 7 bases stayed unmatched. The CDR3, as DNA: TGTGCCAGCAGCACCCGACAGGGTCAAAAACTGTTTTTT. Its protein product is CASSTRQGQKLFF.

This clonotype was seen many times. The CDR3 nucleotides read TGTGCCAGCAGCTACGTTGGTAACACTGAAGCTTTCTTT. It translates to CASSYVGNTEAFF. The chain uses TRBV7-2 and TRBJ1-1; no firm D call. Between the trimmed V and J ends, which lost 4 bases and 2 bases, there was a span of 8 bases. Per germline, CDR1 SGHTA and CDR2 FQGNSA. The CDR3 loop spans 13 amino acids.

The table lists this clonotype with many counts. V gene TRBV30 combines with J gene TRBJ2-7; possibly TRBD2 for D (6 bases). The length of the CDR3 is 12 residues. Deletions cut 4 bases from V and 7 bases from J, with 14 bases between. Looked up from germline, CDR1 is GTSNPN and CDR2 is SVGIG (reference sequence). The CDR3 loop is CAWTSASLEQYF. The DNA for the CDR3 is TGTGCCTGGACTAGCGCTTCTCTGGAGCAGTACTTC.

The chain has TRBV18 and TRBJ2-6; 7 positions match TRBD1. V was pared by 6 bases and J by 2 bases, with 13 bases of the junction left unmatched. Germline CDR1 and CDR2: KGHSH and LQKENI. CDR3 size: 18 residues. CDR3 sequence: CASSRTGASGPGANVLTF. As DNA, the CDR3 is TGTGCCAGCTCCCGAACAGGGGCCTCGGGCCCTGGGGCCAACGTCCTGACTTTC.

The J gene is TRBJ1-6, the V gene TRBV7-3; D call uncertain. V shed 1 base and J shed 11 bases, with 15 bases lying between them. The V gene's germline CDR1 is SGHTA and CDR2 FQGTGA. The CDR3 is made up of 15 amino acids. The CDR3 nucleotides read TGTGCCAGCAGCTTAAATGGAAGGTCTACGGCACCCCTCCACTTT. It translates to CASSLNGRSTAPLHF.

The chain recombines TRBV28 with TRBJ1-6; 8 positions match TRBD1. The length of the CDR3 is 16 residues. The ends lost 3 bases at V and 2 bases at J; junction bases unmatched: 3. Germline V gene lookup returns CDR1 MDHEN and CDR2 SYDVKM. CDR3 nucleotides: TGTGCCAGCAGTTTTAGGACAGGGCCCTATAATTCACCCCTCCACTTT. It yields the protein CASSFRTGPYNSPLHF.

This clonotype was picked up a small number of times. The V and J genes are TRBV9 and TRBJ1-1, with D hard to call. Germline lookup yields CDR1 SGDLS and CDR2 YYNGEE. There are 14 residues in the CDR3. V was pared by 0 bases and J by 1 base, with 7 bases between. In DNA form, the CDR3 reads TGTGCCAGCAGCGTAGGTATAAGGAACACTGAAGCTTTCTTT. This gives the protein CASSVGIRNTEAFF.

The chain carries TRBV5-1 and TRBJ1-1; TRBD1 might be the D (6 bases). The CDR3 totals 15 residues. Trimming left V 0 bases short and J 1 base short, with 10 bases between. Germline V gene sequence: CDR1 SGHRS, CDR2 YFSETQ. DNA of the CDR3: TGCGCCAGCAGCTTGGCCGGGACACCGAACACTGAAGCTTTCTTT. Amino acid sequence: CASSLAGTPNTEAFF.

This clonotype was recorded at least ten times. The rearrangement links TRBV29-1 to TRBJ2-7; TRBD1 matches at 8 bases. V lost 1 base and J lost 2; bases outside the gene matches: 4. The CDR3 is made up of 14 amino acids. Germline CDR1 is SQVTM and CDR2 is ANQGSEA. Here the CDR3 DNA reads TGCAGCGTTGAAGTGGACAGGGCCCCCTACGAGCAGTACTTC. It encodes CSVEVDRAPYEQYF.

This clonotype was seen a handful of times. This chain uses TRBV6-2 or TRBV6-3 with TRBJ2-7, with D hard to call. The CDR3 is 15 residues long. The germline gives CDR1 MNHEY, CDR2 SVGEGT. V was shortened by 3 bases and J by 3 bases, with 15 bases between the two germline ends. Written as DNA, the CDR3 is TGTGCCAGCAGTTATCCACAGAACGTCTACTACGAGCAGTACTTC. Translating gives CASSYPQNVYYEQYF.

This clonotype appeared a single time. The chain carries TRBV6-6 and TRBJ1-2; D remains ambiguous. The CDR3 sequence is 14 residues long. Germline lookup yields CDR1 MNHNY and CDR2 SVGAGI (reference sequence). V lost 6 bases to trimming and J lost 2 bases, with 13 bases between them. CDR3 sequence: CASSTRGSNYGYTF. CDR3 DNA: TGTGCCAGCAGCACCCGAGGGTCCAACTATGGCTACACCTTC.

This clonotype turned up a few times. V usage is TRBV28 and J usage is TRBJ1-1, with TRBD1 identical over 8 bases. Germline V gene data show CDR1 as MDHEN and CDR2 as SYDVKM. The CDR3 totals 15 residues. V gave up 5 bases and J gave up 3 bases; unmatched junction bases: 8. CDR3 nucleotide sequence: TGTGCCAGCAGTCCGGGACAGGTGTTGTACACTGAAGCTTTCTTT. Its protein product is CASSPGQVLYTEAFF.

This clonotype was seen repeatedly, ten times or more. The junction departs from the called germline gene at one end, perhaps through a read error. The chain employs TRBV7-7 and TRBJ2-2; no clear D. The CDR3 has 13 amino acids. CDR1 is SSHAT and CDR2 is FNYEAQ in the germline V gene (reference sequence). CDR3 nucleotide sequence: TGTGCTAGCAGCTCCCGAGACACCGGGGAGCTGTTTTTT. Translation gives CASSSRDTGELFF.

The chain carries TRBV9 and TRBJ2-7; weak D call: TRBD1 (6 bases). There are 17 residues in the CDR3. Trimming shortened V by 0 bases and J by 2 bases, and 18 bases separated the two germline ends. In germline, CDR1 is SGDLS, CDR2 YYNGEE. The CDR3 DNA sequence: TGTGCCAGCAGCGTAGGTAGCTTGGGCAGGGGACCCTACGAGCAGTACTTC. Amino acids: CASSVGSLGRGPYEQYF.